This T cell receptor beta chain comes out of a study of T cell repertoires in cytomegalovirus infection. Study information: Matching HLA type and CMV infection were both indicated by public TCR beta signatures. The study, taken as a whole, reports: Ex vivo responses were dominated by HLA-C-restricted CMV-specific TCR beta clonotypes.

The V end was cut by 0 bases, the J end by 2 bases, with 16 bases between. The CDR3 spans 17 residues. CDR1 and CDR2 (germline): MNHEY, SVGAGI. TCRdb independently ran MiXCR on the reads; one entry per CDR3 protein. The sample carries around 740,000 distinct CDR3 sequences, 35% recorded once. In the case of this clonotype: The antigen remains unidentified.

The sequencing sample was made of PBMCs. This chain uses TRBV6-5 with TRBJ1-1; a weak D match, TRBD1 (5 bases). This receptor was identified in a human donor in good health (CMV status not recorded). Some clones in this sample may be carry-over from other donors' samples. CDR3 coding DNA: TGTGCCAGCAGTTACTCCGATCGAGGGGAGAGCAACACTGAAGCTTTCTTT. Residues: CASSYSDRGESNTEAFF.